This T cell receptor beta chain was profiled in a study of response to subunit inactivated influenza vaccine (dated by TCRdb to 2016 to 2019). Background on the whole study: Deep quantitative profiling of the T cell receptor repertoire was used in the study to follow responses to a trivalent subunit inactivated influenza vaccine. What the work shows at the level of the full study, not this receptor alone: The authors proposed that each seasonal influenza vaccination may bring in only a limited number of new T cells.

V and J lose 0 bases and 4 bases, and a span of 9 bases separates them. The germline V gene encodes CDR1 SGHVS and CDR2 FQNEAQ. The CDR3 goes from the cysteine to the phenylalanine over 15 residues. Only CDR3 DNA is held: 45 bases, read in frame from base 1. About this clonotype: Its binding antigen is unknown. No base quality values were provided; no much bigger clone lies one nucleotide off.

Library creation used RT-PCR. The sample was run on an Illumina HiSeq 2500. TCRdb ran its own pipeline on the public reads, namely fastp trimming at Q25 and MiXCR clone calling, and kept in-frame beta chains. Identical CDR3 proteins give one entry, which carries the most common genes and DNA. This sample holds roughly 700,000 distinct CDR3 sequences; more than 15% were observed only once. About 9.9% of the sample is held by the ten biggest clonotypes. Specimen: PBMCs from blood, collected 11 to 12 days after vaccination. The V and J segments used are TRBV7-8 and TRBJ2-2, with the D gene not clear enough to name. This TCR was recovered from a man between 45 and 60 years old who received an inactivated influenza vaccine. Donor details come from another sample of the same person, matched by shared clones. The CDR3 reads CASSLARLGTGELFF. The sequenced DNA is TGTGCCAGCAGCTTAGCTCGCTTGGGCACCGGGGAGCTGTTTTTT.